Listed here is a single T cell receptor beta chain. Sequencing used immunoSEQ multiplex PCR; TCRdb keeps in-frame clones, though not all of them. The sample carries roughly 150,000 clones, around nine tenths recorded once. This specimen comes from a study of cytomegalovirus exposure and HLA in healthy donors. The V gene's germline CDR1 is SGHTA and CDR2 FQGNSA. The CDR3 totals 15 residues. Germline trimming cut 2 bases from V and 1 base from J; bases unmatched to any gene: 2. Sequences were obtained from PBMCs. This clonotype was sampled from a woman between 18 and 30 years old in good health and CMV-seropositive. The rearrangement joins TRBV7-2 to TRBJ1-5, with TRBD1 matching over 7 bases. The CDR3 DNA sequence: TGTGCCAGCAGCTTAAAGGGGGCGAGCAATCAGCCCCAGCATTTT. Translating it yields CASSLKGASNQPQHF.